Listed below are T cell receptor beta chains from one sample, sequenced in a study of Ad26.COV2.S vaccination and SARS-CoV-2 variants. Sequencing was performed with immunoSEQ multiplex PCR; in TCRdb, only in-frame clones are kept and a portion is missing. Seen here are 440,000 or so clones, roughly 88% observed once, and the top ten hold about 4.4%. The specimen was peripheral blood, collected in a trial of Ad26.COV2.S vaccine versus placebo. The receptor source for this set is a person between 18 and 65 years old who received the Ad26.COV2.S COVID-19 vaccine or a placebo. Each CDR3 is given with its conserved first and last residue. Each record gives: J gene, clone size, V gene, CDR3 protein. Clone size is stated in some rows and not others, as once, few, many or a class when expanded.

j_gene: TRBJ1-6; abundance: NA; v_gene: TRBV28; CDR3aa: CASSLPGTNSPLHF
j_gene: TRBJ2-1; abundance: few; v_gene: TRBV15; CDR3aa: CATSGDRGNYNEQFF
j_gene: TRBJ2-4; abundance: NA; v_gene: TRBV27; CDR3aa: CASSTRTSGLAKNIQYF
j_gene: TRBJ2-7; abundance: once; v_gene: TRBV6-1; CDR3aa: CASSEAGRAPIEQYF
j_gene: TRBJ1-2; abundance: NA; v_gene: TRBV6-2/TRBV6-3; CDR3aa: CASSDWDGFYGYTF
j_gene: TRBJ1-5; abundance: NA; v_gene: TRBV30; CDR3aa: CAWSGMPNQPQHF
j_gene: TRBJ2-1; abundance: NA; v_gene: TRBV18; CDR3aa: CASSVLGLTTTGSYNEQFF
j_gene: TRBJ2-7; abundance: NA; v_gene: TRBV19; CDR3aa: CASSKQGDYEQYF
j_gene: TRBJ2-7; abundance: NA; v_gene: TRBV6-2/TRBV6-3; CDR3aa: CASSYGGAGEQYF
j_gene: TRBJ1-6; abundance: NA; v_gene: TRBV5-5; CDR3aa: CASSVGQAYSPLHF
j_gene: TRBJ2-5; abundance: NA; v_gene: TRBV11-3; CDR3aa: CASSTGQGGLEETQYF
j_gene: TRBJ2-3; abundance: NA; v_gene: TRBV18; CDR3aa: CASTTPWGGSTDTQYF
j_gene: TRBJ2-3; abundance: NA; v_gene: TRBV4-1; CDR3aa: CASSQETVTDTQYF
j_gene: TRBJ2-7; abundance: once; v_gene: TRBV5-1; CDR3aa: CASSAGGGEQYF
j_gene: TRBJ2-5; abundance: NA; v_gene: TRBV7-9; CDR3aa: CASSVTGGLETQYF
j_gene: TRBJ2-1; abundance: NA; v_gene: TRBV7-9; CDR3aa: CASSRSNEQFF
j_gene: TRBJ2-7; abundance: NA; v_gene: TRBV27; CDR3aa: CASSLSGRSGYEQYF
j_gene: TRBJ2-5; abundance: NA; v_gene: TRBV7-2; CDR3aa: CASSFPRAGGAGRQETQYF
j_gene: TRBJ2-2; abundance: NA; v_gene: TRBV5-1; CDR3aa: CASSRSQGGTGELFF
j_gene: TRBJ2-3; abundance: once; v_gene: TRBV5-1; CDR3aa: CASSAGQGGTDTQYF
j_gene: TRBJ2-2; abundance: NA; v_gene: TRBV5-5; CDR3aa: CASSLGGNTGELFF
j_gene: TRBJ2-2; abundance: NA; v_gene: TRBV9; CDR3aa: CASSVHRGSTGELFF
j_gene: TRBJ2-7; abundance: NA; v_gene: TRBV6-2/TRBV6-3; CDR3aa: CASSYSVQRGYEQYF
j_gene: TRBJ1-5; abundance: NA; v_gene: TRBV11-2; CDR3aa: CASSGGSADQPQHF
j_gene: TRBJ1-5; abundance: NA; v_gene: TRBV28; CDR3aa: CASKGLLGNQPQHF
j_gene: TRBJ2-1; abundance: once; v_gene: TRBV19; CDR3aa: CASSIVLPGEVGNEQFF
j_gene: TRBJ2-1; abundance: NA; v_gene: TRBV5-8; CDR3aa: CASGRDRAYNEQFF
j_gene: TRBJ2-7; abundance: once; v_gene: TRBV29-1; CDR3aa: CSVVTGEYEQYF
j_gene: TRBJ2-6; abundance: once; v_gene: TRBV5-4; CDR3aa: CASSLPGTGDSGANVLTF